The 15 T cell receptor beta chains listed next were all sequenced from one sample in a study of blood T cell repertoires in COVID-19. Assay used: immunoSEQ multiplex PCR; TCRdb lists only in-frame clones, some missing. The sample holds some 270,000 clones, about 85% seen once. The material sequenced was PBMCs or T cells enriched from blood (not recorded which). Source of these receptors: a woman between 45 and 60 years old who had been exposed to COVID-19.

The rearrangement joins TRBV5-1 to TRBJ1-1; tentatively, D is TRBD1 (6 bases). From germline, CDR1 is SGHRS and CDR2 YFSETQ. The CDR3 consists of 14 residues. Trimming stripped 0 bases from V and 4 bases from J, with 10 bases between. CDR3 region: CASSLDRASTEAFF. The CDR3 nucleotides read TGCGCCAGCAGCTTGGACAGGGCTAGCACTGAAGCTTTCTTT.

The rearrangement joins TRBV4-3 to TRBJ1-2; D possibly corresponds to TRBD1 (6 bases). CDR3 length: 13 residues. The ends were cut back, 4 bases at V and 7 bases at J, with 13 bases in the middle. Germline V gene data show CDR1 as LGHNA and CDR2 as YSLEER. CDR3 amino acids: CASSPRQESGYTF. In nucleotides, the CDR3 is TGCGCCAGCAGCCCTCGACAGGAGAGTGGCTACACCTTC.

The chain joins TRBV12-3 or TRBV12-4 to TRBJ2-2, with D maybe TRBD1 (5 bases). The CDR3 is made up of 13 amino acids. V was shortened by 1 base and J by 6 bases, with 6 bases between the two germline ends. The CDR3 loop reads CASSLVGAGELFF. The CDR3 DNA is TGTGCCAGCAGTTTAGTAGGGGCCGGGGAGCTGTTTTTT.

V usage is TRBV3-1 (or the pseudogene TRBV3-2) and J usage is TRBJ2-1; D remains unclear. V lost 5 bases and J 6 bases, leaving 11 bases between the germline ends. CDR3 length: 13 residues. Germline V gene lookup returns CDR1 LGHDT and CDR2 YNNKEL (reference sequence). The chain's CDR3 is CASSSVRSNEQFF. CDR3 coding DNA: TGTGCCAGCAGCTCGGTCAGGTCCAATGAGCAGTTCTTC.

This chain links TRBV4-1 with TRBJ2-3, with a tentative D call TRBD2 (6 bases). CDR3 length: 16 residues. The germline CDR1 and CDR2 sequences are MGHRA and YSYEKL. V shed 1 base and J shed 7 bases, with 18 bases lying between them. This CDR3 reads CASSQGGGDLVNTQYF. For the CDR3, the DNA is TGCGCCAGCAGCCAAGGGGGCGGGGATTTGGTAAATACGCAGTATTTT.

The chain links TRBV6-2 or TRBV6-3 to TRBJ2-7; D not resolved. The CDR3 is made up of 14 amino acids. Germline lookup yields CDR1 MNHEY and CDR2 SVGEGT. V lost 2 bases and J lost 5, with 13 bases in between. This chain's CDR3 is CASSYERVSHEQYF. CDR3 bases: TGTGCCAGCAGTTACGAGCGCGTTAGCCACGAGCAGTACTTC.

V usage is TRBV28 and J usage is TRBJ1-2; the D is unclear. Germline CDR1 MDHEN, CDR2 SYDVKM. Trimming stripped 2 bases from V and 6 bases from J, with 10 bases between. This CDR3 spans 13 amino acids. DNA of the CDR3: TGTGCCAGCAGTTTACCAGGCTGGGATGGCTACACCTTC. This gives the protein CASSLPGWDGYTF.

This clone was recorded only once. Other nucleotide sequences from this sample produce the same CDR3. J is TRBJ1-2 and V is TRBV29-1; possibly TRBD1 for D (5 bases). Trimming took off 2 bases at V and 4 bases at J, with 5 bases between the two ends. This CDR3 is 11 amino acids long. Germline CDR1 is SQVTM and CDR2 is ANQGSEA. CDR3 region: CSVERGYGYTF. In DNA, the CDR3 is TGCAGCGTTGAAAGGGGCTATGGCTACACCTTC.

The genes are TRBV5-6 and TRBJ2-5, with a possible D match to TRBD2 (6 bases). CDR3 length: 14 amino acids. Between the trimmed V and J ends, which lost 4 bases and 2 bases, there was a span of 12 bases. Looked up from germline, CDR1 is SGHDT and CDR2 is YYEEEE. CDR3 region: CASSGGGTQETQYF. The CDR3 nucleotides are TGTGCCAGCAGCGGGGGAGGCACTCAAGAGACCCAGTACTTC.

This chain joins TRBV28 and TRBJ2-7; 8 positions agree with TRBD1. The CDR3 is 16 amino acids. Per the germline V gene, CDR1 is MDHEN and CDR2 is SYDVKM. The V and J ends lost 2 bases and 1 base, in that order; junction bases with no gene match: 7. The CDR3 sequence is CASSLRRTGSSYEQYF. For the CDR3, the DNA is TGTGCCAGCAGTTTACGACGGACAGGGTCGTCCTACGAGCAGTACTTC.

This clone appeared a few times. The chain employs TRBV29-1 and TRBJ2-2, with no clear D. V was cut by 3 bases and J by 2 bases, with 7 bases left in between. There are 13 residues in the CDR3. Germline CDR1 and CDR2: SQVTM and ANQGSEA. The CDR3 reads CSVDESNTGELFF. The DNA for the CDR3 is TGCAGCGTTGACGAGTCAAACACCGGGGAGCTGTTTTTT.

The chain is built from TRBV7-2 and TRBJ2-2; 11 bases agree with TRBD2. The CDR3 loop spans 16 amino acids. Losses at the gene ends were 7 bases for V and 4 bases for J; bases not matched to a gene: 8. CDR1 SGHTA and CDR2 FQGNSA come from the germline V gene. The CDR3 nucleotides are TGTGCCAGCACCCCCCCGGGACTAGCGGCCACCGGGGAGCTGTTTTTT. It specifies CASTPPGLAATGELFF.

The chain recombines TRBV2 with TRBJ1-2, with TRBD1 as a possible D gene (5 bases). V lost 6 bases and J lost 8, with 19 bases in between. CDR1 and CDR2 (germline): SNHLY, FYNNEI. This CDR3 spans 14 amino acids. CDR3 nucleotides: TGTGCCAGCAGGCCACAGGCGATAGGTCGGGGCTACACCTTC. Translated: CASRPQAIGRGYTF.

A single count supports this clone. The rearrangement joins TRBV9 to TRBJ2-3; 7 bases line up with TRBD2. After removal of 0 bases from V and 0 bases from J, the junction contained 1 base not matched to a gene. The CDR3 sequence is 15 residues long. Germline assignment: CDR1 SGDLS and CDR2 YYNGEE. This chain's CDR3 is CASSVVGGSTDTQYF. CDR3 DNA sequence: TGTGCCAGCAGCGTAGTGGGGGGGAGCACAGATACGCAGTATTTT.

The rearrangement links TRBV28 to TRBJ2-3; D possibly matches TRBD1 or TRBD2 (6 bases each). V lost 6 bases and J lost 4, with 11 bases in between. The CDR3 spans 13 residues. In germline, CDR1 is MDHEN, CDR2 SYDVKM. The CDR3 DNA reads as TGTGCCAGCAGCTTAGGGGGGTCAGATACGCAGTATTTT. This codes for CASSLGGSDTQYF.